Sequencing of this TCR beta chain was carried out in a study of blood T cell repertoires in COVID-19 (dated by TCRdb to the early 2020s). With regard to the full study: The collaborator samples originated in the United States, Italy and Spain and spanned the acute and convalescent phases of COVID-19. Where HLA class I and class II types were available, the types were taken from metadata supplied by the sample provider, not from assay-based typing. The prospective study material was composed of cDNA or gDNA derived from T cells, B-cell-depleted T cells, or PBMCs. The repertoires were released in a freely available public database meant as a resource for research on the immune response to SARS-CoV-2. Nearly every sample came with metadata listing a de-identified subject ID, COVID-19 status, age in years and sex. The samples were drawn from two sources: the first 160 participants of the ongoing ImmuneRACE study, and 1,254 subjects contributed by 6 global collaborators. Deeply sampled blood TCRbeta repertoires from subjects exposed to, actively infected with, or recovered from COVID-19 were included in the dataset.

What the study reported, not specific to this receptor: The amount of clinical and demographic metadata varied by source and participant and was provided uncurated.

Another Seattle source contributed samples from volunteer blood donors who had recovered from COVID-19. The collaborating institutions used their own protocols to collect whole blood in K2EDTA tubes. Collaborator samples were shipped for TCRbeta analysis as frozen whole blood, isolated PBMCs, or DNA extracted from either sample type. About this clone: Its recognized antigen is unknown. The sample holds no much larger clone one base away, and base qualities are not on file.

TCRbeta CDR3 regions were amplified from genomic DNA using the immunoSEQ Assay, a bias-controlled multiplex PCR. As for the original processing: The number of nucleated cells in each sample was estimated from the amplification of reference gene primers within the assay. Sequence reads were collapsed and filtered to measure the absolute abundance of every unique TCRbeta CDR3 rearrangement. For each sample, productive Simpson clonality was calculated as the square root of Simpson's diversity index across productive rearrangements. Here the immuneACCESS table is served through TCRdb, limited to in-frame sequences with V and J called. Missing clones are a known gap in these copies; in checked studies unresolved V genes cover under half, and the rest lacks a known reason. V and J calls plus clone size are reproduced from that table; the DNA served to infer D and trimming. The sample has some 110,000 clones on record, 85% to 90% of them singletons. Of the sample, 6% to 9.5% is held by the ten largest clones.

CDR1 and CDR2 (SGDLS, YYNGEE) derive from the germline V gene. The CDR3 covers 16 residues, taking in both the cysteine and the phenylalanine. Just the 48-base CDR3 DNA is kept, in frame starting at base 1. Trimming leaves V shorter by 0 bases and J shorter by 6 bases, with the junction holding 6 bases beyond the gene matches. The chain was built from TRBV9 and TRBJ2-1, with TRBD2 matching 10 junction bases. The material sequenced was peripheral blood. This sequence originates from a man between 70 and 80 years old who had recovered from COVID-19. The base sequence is TGTGCCAGCAGCGTAGTATCTCTAGCGGGAGTCAATGAGCAGTTCTTC. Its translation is CASSVVSLAGVNEQFF.